The rows below give T cell receptor beta chains drawn from one sample of a study of PD-L1 blockade in urothelial cancer. TCRdb keeps only in-frame clones here, not all; method: immunoSEQ multiplex PCR. The table has some 40,000 clones, about 88% seen once. The source material was PBMCs, sampled around atezolizumab (anti-PD-L1) treatment. The receptors derive from a donor at least 40 years old with urothelial cancer. Both conserved end residues are part of each CDR3. Each record gives: D gene, V gene, J gene, clone size, CDR3 DNA, CDR3 protein. D genes are given only for firm matches. Size values are once, few and many counts, or a class for expanded clones, and some rows have none.

>.|TRBV6-1|TRBJ1-5|.
TGTGCCAGCAGTGAACCGGAGGAGCGGCCCCAGCATTTT
CASSEPEERPQHF
>.|TRBV5-1|TRBJ1-2|.
TGCGCCAGCAGCCCCACGGGGTCCGGCTACACCTTC
CASSPTGSGYTF
>.|TRBV11-2|TRBJ1-3|.
TGTGCCAGCGGTCACAGGAGGGGCGGAAACACCATATATTTT
CASGHRRGGNTIYF
>.|TRBV6-5|TRBJ2-7|.
TGTGCCAGCAGTTACTCTCGTCAGGGAACCTACGAGCAGTACTTC
CASSYSRQGTYEQYF
>.|TRBV29-1|TRBJ1-4|few
TGCAGCGTTGGGGGCCCTCGTGAAAAACTGTTTTTT
CSVGGPREKLFF
>TRBD1|TRBV7-9|TRBJ1-2|.
TGTGCCAGCAGCCCAGGGACAGGGTATGACTATGGCTACACCTTC
CASSPGTGYDYGYTF
>.|TRBV11-3|TRBJ2-2|few
TGTGCCAGCAGCTTCCAGGTCGGGGAGCTGTTTTTT
CASSFQVGELFF
>TRBD2|TRBV30|TRBJ2-5|.
TGTGCCTGGAGTGTAGGGGTAGCGGGCCTAGGCGGGACCCAGTACTTC
CAWSVGVAGLGGTQYF
>TRBD1|TRBV7-2|TRBJ1-1|.
TGTGCCAGCAGCTTAGTGTCCCGGGACAGAGCTTTCTTT
CASSLVSRDRAFF
>.|TRBV10-2|TRBJ1-1|.
TGCGCCAGCAGTGATGGGAGGGGAAGGGGGACTGAAGCTTTCTTT
CASSDGRGRGTEAFF
>TRBD2|TRBV30|TRBJ2-3|.
TGTGCCTGGAGCGTCTATGGGACTAGCGGGAGAAGCACAGATACGCAGTATTTT
CAWSVYGTSGRSTDTQYF
>.|TRBV19|TRBJ2-7|.
TGTGCCAGTAGTATAGGTTGGCAGAACGAGCAGTACTTC
CASSIGWQNEQYF
>.|TRBV4-1|TRBJ2-5|few
TGCGCCAGCAGCCAAGAGGGAGCGGATCAAGAGACCCAGTACTTC
CASSQEGADQETQYF
>.|TRBV6-8|TRBJ2-7|.
TGTGCCAGCAGCCCCCTAGGGCAGTACTTC
CASSPLGQYF
>.|TRBV28|TRBJ2-1|.
TGTGCCAGCAGTCCTAACTACAATGAGCAGTTCTTC
CASSPNYNEQFF
>.|TRBV29-1|TRBJ1-1|.
TGCAGCGTTGAAGACCCACAGGGCGGGGGAGGAGCTTTCTTT
CSVEDPQGGGGAFF
>TRBD2|TRBV2|TRBJ2-1|few
TGTGCCAGCAGTGATACAGCGGGAGCCGGGAATGAGCAGTTCTTC
CASSDTAGAGNEQFF
>TRBD2|TRBV18|TRBJ2-5|.
TGTGCCAGCTCACCCTTTCCTAGCGGGGGGCAAGAGACCCAGTACTTC
CASSPFPSGGQETQYF
>.|TRBV19|TRBJ1-1|.
TGTGCCAGTAGTCCGTGGGAGGGTTGGACTGAAGCTTTCTTT
CASSPWEGWTEAFF
>TRBD2|TRBV11-2|TRBJ2-5|once
TGTGCCAGCAGCTTAGTCGTGGTTAGCGGGAGTACCGAGACCCAGTACTTC
CASSLVVVSGSTETQYF
>TRBD1|TRBV5-1|TRBJ2-1|.
TGCGCCAGCAGCTTGGGGAACAGGGGGAATGAGCAGTTCTTC
CASSLGNRGNEQFF
>.|TRBV7-8|TRBJ2-3|.
TGTGCAGGGGCGGCCCTATTCACAGATACGCAGTATTTT
CAGAALFTDTQYF
>.|TRBV9|TRBJ2-7|.
TGTGCCAGCAGCGTAGGGTTGGGGGGGGCGGGACACTACGAGCAGTACTTC
CASSVGLGGAGHYEQYF
>.|TRBV4-2|TRBJ2-6|.
TGTGCCAGCAGCCCAGTGGGGGGTGGCACTGGGGCCAACGTCCTGACTTTC
CASSPVGGGTGANVLTF
>.|TRBV5-1|TRBJ1-1|.
TGCGCCAGCAGCGAGTGGACAGTCCCGAACACTGAAGCTTTCTTT
CASSEWTVPNTEAFF
>.|TRBV27|TRBJ2-7|.
TGTGCCAGCAGTTTATCCCGACTAGTGGGCGAGCAGTACTTC
CASSLSRLVGEQYF
>TRBD2|TRBV18|TRBJ2-3|.
TGTGCCAGCTCATCGACTAGCGGAGGGGGCACAGATACGCAGTATTTT
CASSSTSGGGTDTQYF
>TRBD1|TRBV7-9|TRBJ1-1|.
TGTGCCGGGACAGCCTACACTGAAGCTTTCTTT
CAGTAYTEAFF
>TRBD1|TRBV12-5|TRBJ2-5|.
TGTGCTAGTGGTCCGGGACAGGGGCCGCCACCAGAGACCCAGTACTTC
CASGPGQGPPPETQYF
>TRBD2|TRBV9|TRBJ2-3|.
TGTGCCAGCAGCAACGGACTAGCGTACAGCACAGATACGCAGTATTTT
CASSNGLAYSTDTQYF
>.|TRBV7-3|TRBJ1-1|.
TGTGCCAGCAGCTTAACGGGGGGGGCGATGGGGCGCACTGAAGCTTTCTTT
CASSLTGGAMGRTEAFF
>.|TRBV18|TRBJ2-7|.
TGTGCCAGCTCACCCGCGCCCTCCGGCTACGAGCAGTACTTC
CASSPAPSGYEQYF
>TRBD2|TRBV27|TRBJ2-1|.
TGTGCCAGCAGAAGAGGACTAGCGGACTACAATGAGCAGTTCTTC
CASRRGLADYNEQFF
>.|TRBV28|TRBJ2-7|.
TGTGCCAGCGGCCGACAGTACGAGCAGTACTTC
CASGRQYEQYF
>TRBD2|TRBV5-4|TRBJ2-1|.
TGTGCCAGCAGCTTCGGGACTAGCTCCTACAATGAGCAGTTCTTC
CASSFGTSSYNEQFF
>.|TRBV7-6|TRBJ2-1|.
TGTGCCAGCAGCCCCTCTCGGAATGAGCAGTTCTTC
CASSPSRNEQFF
>.|TRBV19|TRBJ2-2|.
TGTGCCAGTAGTCCGCGACAGAACACCGGGGAGCTGTTTTTT
CASSPRQNTGELFF
>.|TRBV6-5|TRBJ1-1|.
TGTGCCAGCAGTCACCCTCGGGGGGAGACTGAAGCTTTCTTT
CASSHPRGETEAFF
>TRBD1|TRBV27|TRBJ1-4|.
TGTGCCAGCAGCCCAGGGGGGTCTGCTGAAAAACTGTTTTTT
CASSPGGSAEKLFF
>.|TRBV7-6|TRBJ2-7|.
TGTGCCAGCAGCCTCAGCTCCGGGACTCCAACCTACGAGCAGTACTTC
CASSLSSGTPTYEQYF
>TRBD1|TRBV18|TRBJ1-2|few
TGTGCCAGCTCACCGCCCCACAGGGGTCATGGCTACACCTTC
CASSPPHRGHGYTF
>.|TRBV6-1|TRBJ2-1|.
TGTGCCAGCAACCGGGTCGTCAATGAGCAGTTCTTC
CASNRVVNEQFF
>TRBD2|TRBV18|TRBJ2-7|.
TGTGCCAGCTCACCACCAGGGACTAGCGGGGGCTGGACCTACGAGCAGTACTTC
CASSPPGTSGGWTYEQYF
>.|TRBV27|TRBJ2-1|.
TGTGCCAGCAGCTCTCCGGGAGAGCAGTTCTTC
CASSSPGEQFF
>TRBD2|TRBV7-8|TRBJ2-7|.
TGTGCCAGCAGCTTAGTCCCCACGGGACTAGCGGGCGAGCAGTACTTC
CASSLVPTGLAGEQYF
>TRBD2|TRBV6-5|TRBJ2-7|.
TGTGCCAGCAGTCGGACTAGCGGGAGCTACGAGCAGTACTTC
CASSRTSGSYEQYF
>.|TRBV18|TRBJ2-7|.
TGTGCCAGCTCCCAAGACAGAGGCGAGCAGTACTTC
CASSQDRGEQYF
>TRBD2|TRBV9|TRBJ2-1|.
TGTGCCAGCAGCCCCAGGGGACAGCGGGAGGAGGGTAATGAGCAGTTCTTC
CASSPRGQREEGNEQFF
>.|TRBV4-2|TRBJ2-5|.
TGTGCCAGCAGCCAAGATGGGGGTGGGGGCGCGAAGGGGACCCAGTACTTC
CASSQDGGGGAKGTQYF
>TRBD2|TRBV7-9|TRBJ2-3|.
TGTGCCAGCAGCGGAAGGGGACTAAGGGATACGCAGTATTTT
CASSGRGLRDTQYF
>.|TRBV11-3|TRBJ2-7|.
TGTGCCAGCAGCTCCCGGGGTACTAACGAGCAGTACTTC
CASSSRGTNEQYF
>TRBD2|TRBV6-4|TRBJ2-1|.
TGTGCCAGCATCGGGACTAGCGGGATCACGGATGAGCAGTTCTTC
CASIGTSGITDEQFF
>.|TRBV7-2|TRBJ1-3|.
TGTGCCAGCAGCTTAGGGGGGGGGCAGGGCGGAAACACCATATATTTT
CASSLGGGQGGNTIYF
>.|TRBV19|TRBJ1-1|few
TGTGCCAGTAGTACCCCCTGGGGGGGGAACACTGAAGCTTTCTTT
CASSTPWGGNTEAFF
>TRBD1|TRBV18|TRBJ2-5|.
TGTGCCAGCTCCCCCCCCGGGACAGGGCACGGGGAGACCCAGTACTTC
CASSPPGTGHGETQYF
>.|TRBV28|TRBJ2-7|few
TGTGCCAGCAGTTTTGTTCAAGGGGCCCGGGGGGAGCAGTACTTC
CASSFVQGARGEQYF
>.|TRBV6-5|TRBJ2-7|.
TGTGCCAGCAGTTACTCGATGCAGGATGGCTACGAGCAGTACTTC
CASSYSMQDGYEQYF
>.|TRBV28|TRBJ1-2|.
TGTGCCAGCAGCGCCGGGGGGGGAGGGAACTATGGCTACACCTTC
CASSAGGGGNYGYTF
>.|TRBV19|TRBJ2-1|.
TGTGCCAGTAGTATAGCGGACACCTCCTACAATGAGCAGTTCTTC
CASSIADTSYNEQFF
>TRBD1|TRBV19|TRBJ2-7|.
TGTGCCAGTAGTATAGGTGGGACAGGGAATTACGAGCAGTACTTC
CASSIGGTGNYEQYF